Below, 24 T cell receptor beta chains from the same sample are listed, as sequenced in a study of blood T cell repertoires in COVID-19. The repertoire was sequenced with immunoSEQ multiplex PCR; TCRdb's copy has only in-frame clones and lacks some. The sample shows around 250,000 clones, approximately 90% of them seen only once. Source material: peripheral blood. The source of these receptors is a man younger than 40 who had recovered from COVID-19.

The chain uses TRBV18 and TRBJ1-2; 8 bases map to TRBD1. The germline CDR1 and CDR2 sequences are KGHSH and LQKENI. V shed 3 bases and J 4 bases; nucleotides not matched to a gene: 4. CDR3 length equals 14 residues. The CDR3 nucleotides are TGTGCCAGCTCACCCGGACAGGGATTCTATGGCTACACCTTC. It codes for CASSPGQGFYGYTF.

J is TRBJ2-7 and V is TRBV27; the D gene is possibly TRBD1 (6 bases). Trimming took off 7 bases at V and 3 bases at J, with 19 bases between the two ends. The CDR3 consists of 15 residues. The V gene's germline CDR1 is MNHEY and CDR2 SMNVEV (reference sequence). The CDR3 DNA is TGTGCCAGCAAATACAGGGCCTCCATCCTCTACGAGCAGTACTTC. Translating gives CASKYRASILYEQYF.

The chain recombines TRBV30 with TRBJ1-2; 9 bases are a match to TRBD1. The germline V gene encodes CDR1 GTSNPN and CDR2 SVGIG (reference sequence). The junction had 7 bases not matched to a gene; V was cut back by 7 bases and J by 4 bases. The CDR3 runs 13 residues. CDR3 DNA: TGTGCCTTGTACAGGGGGCCGGGCTATGGCTACACCTTC. Protein product: CALYRGPGYGYTF.

This clone was counted once. The rearrangement joins TRBV5-1 to TRBJ1-2, with 7 bases matching TRBD1. The CDR3 totals 15 residues. V lost 2 bases, J lost 2 bases, and 6 bases stayed unmatched. Looked up from germline, CDR1 is SGHRS and CDR2 is YFSETQ. CDR3 sequence: CASSLGQVGNYGYTF. DNA for the CDR3: TGCGCCAGCAGCTTAGGACAGGTGGGGAACTATGGCTACACCTTC.

The chain links TRBV5-5 to TRBJ2-1; a weak D match, TRBD2 (6 bases). Germline CDR1 reads SGHKS; CDR2 reads YYEKEE (reference sequence). This CDR3 spans 15 amino acids. V lost 4 bases, J lost 1 base, and 12 bases lay in between. The CDR3 coding sequence is TGTGCCAGCAGCCTGGGACTGTCTTCCTACAATGAGCAGTTCTTC. Amino acids: CASSLGLSSYNEQFF.

The V and J genes are TRBV2 and TRBJ1-5, with TRBD1 matching over 7 bases. This CDR3 contains 14 residues. Per germline, CDR1 SNHLY and CDR2 FYNNEI. The V and J ends lost 9 bases and 0 bases, in that order; junction bases with no gene match: 5. The CDR3 protein is CASETGFSNQPQHF. The CDR3 DNA reads TGTGCCAGTGAGACAGGGTTTAGCAATCAGCCCCAGCATTTT.

This clone was detected only a few times. This rearrangement joins TRBV4-3 to TRBJ2-5; tentative D call: TRBD1 (5 bases). The CDR3 extends over 15 amino acids. The germline V gene encodes CDR1 LGHNA and CDR2 YSLEER. V shed 4 bases and J shed 4 bases, with 16 bases lying between them. The CDR3, as DNA: TGCGCCAGCAGCCTCAGACCAGGGATGAGAGAGACCCAGTACTTC. Amino acid sequence: CASSLRPGMRETQYF.

J is TRBJ2-3 and V is TRBV11-3, with TRBD2 matching 11 bases. CDR1 and CDR2 (germline): SGHNT, YENEEA. V lost 1 base, J lost 2 bases, and 2 bases stayed unmatched. There are 16 residues in the CDR3. The chain's CDR3 is CASSLGLAGNTDTQYF. CDR3 DNA: TGTGCCAGCAGCTTAGGACTAGCGGGAAACACAGATACGCAGTATTTT.

The chain has TRBV5-6 and TRBJ2-7, with D uncertain. CDR3 length: 14 residues. Germline V gene data show CDR1 as SGHDT and CDR2 as YYEEEE. V dropped 4 bases and J dropped 3 bases, with 14 bases sitting between them. The CDR3 DNA reads as TGTGCCAGCAGCGTGGGTCTTACAGACTACGAGCAGTACTTC. Protein: CASSVGLTDYEQYF.

This chain links TRBV5-4 with TRBJ1-1, with unresolved D. Germline V gene data show CDR1 as SGHNT and CDR2 as YYREEE (reference sequence). The CDR3 is made up of 11 amino acids. Trimming removed 3 bases at V and 7 bases at J, with 7 bases between. The CDR3 is CASSSGSEAFF. The CDR3, as DNA: TGTGCCAGCAGCTCTGGCAGTGAAGCTTTCTTT.

The chain joins TRBV7-2 to TRBJ2-1, with TRBD1 matching 8 bases. Germline lookup yields CDR1 SGHTA and CDR2 FQGNSA. V was clipped by 2 bases and J by 6 bases; unmatched bases: 3. CDR3 size: 14 residues. The CDR3 bases are TGTGCCAGCAGCTTACGGACAGGGCTCAATGAGCAGTTCTTC. It is translated as CASSLRTGLNEQFF.

This clone is a singleton in its sample. V is TRBV19 and J is TRBJ2-5, with 9 nucleotides matching TRBD2. Germline V gene lookup returns CDR1 LNHDA and CDR2 SQIVND (reference sequence). The CDR3 extends over 14 amino acids. The V and J ends lost 5 bases and 5 bases, in that order; junction bases with no gene match: 6. The CDR3 sequence is CASSSGLAGETQYF. The CDR3 region has the DNA TGTGCCAGTAGTTCGGGACTAGCTGGGGAGACCCAGTACTTC.

The chain combines TRBV7-8 with TRBJ1-6; possibly TRBD1 for D (5 bases). Trimming cost V 1 base and J 11 bases, with 18 bases left between them. CDR3 size: 16 residues. Looked up from germline, CDR1 is SGHVS and CDR2 is FQNEAQ. The CDR3 region is CASSLGGGRVLTPLHF. CDR3 coding DNA: TGTGCCAGCAGCTTAGGAGGTGGCAGGGTGTTGACACCCCTCCACTTT.

This rearrangement joins TRBV2 to TRBJ2-7; a weak D match, TRBD1 (6 bases). Germline CDR1 reads SNHLY; CDR2 reads FYNNEI. V was shortened by 6 bases and J by 2 bases, with 14 bases between the two germline ends. The CDR3 consists of 14 residues. CDR3 in DNA: TGTGCCAGCAGCGCCCGGACAGTAACCTACGAGCAGTACTTC. Translation gives CASSARTVTYEQYF.

The chain joins TRBV11-3 to TRBJ2-1; 9 nucleotides align to TRBD1. Looked up from germline, CDR1 is SGHNT and CDR2 is YENEEA. The CDR3 sequence is 18 residues long. Losses at the gene ends were 1 base for V and 2 bases for J; bases not matched to a gene: 9. The CDR3 here is CASSLGRGDREPYNEQFF. In DNA form, the CDR3 reads TGTGCCAGCAGCTTAGGGAGGGGGGACAGGGAACCCTACAATGAGCAGTTCTTC.

The chain couples TRBV7-9 to TRBJ1-5; D ambiguous. The CDR3 has 15 residues. The V end lost 8 bases, the J end lost 6 bases, and 20 bases lay between the germline ends. CDR1 is SEHNR, CDR2 FQNEAQ, per germline (reference sequence). This CDR3 is CASGPPGPSGQPQHF. In DNA, the CDR3 is TGTGCCAGCGGTCCTCCCGGTCCCTCGGGTCAGCCCCAGCATTTT.

This chain connects TRBV6-2 or TRBV6-3 to TRBJ2-3; D might be TRBD2 (6 bases). The CDR3 is 13 residues long. The germline V gene has CDR1 MNHEY and CDR2 SVGEGT. The V gene lost 4 bases and the J gene lost 4 bases, with 9 bases spanning the gap. CDR3 residues: CASSFSGADTQYF. DNA for the CDR3: TGTGCCAGCAGTTTTTCGGGGGCAGATACGCAGTATTTT.

This clone was found many times. The J gene is TRBJ1-6, the V gene TRBV5-6, with 9 positions matching TRBD1. The length of the CDR3 is 15 residues. Germline CDR1 SGHDT, CDR2 YYEEEE. Trimming took 0 bases from V and 8 from J; bases not matched to a gene: 3. CDR3 bases: TGTGCCAGCAGCTTGGGGGACAGGGTTTATTCACCCCTCCACTTT. Its translation: CASSLGDRVYSPLHF.

The chain joins TRBV27 to TRBJ1-6; D uncertain. The V gene lost 6 bases and the J gene lost 0 bases, with 3 bases spanning the gap. The CDR3 runs to 13 residues. Germline values: CDR1 MNHEY, CDR2 SMNVEV (reference sequence). CDR3 region: CASRSSYNSPLHF. DNA for the CDR3: TGTGCCAGCAGGAGCTCCTATAATTCACCCCTCCACTTT.

CDR3 loop: CASSQDIEETSYEQYF. CDR3 DNA: TGTGCCAGCAGCCAAGATATAGAGGAGACCTCCTACGAGCAGTACTTC. The V gene is TRBV4-2, the J gene TRBJ2-7; no firm D call. Germline CDR1 and CDR2: LGHNA and YNFKEQ. CDR3 size: 16 residues. V lost 0 bases, J lost 0 bases, and 12 bases lay in between.

The chain carries TRBV5-6 and TRBJ1-3; D is unresolved. Germline V lookup: CDR1 SGHDT, CDR2 YYEEEE. The CDR3 covers 14 residues. Between the trimmed V and J ends, which lost 1 base and 2 bases, there was a span of 7 bases. CDR3 region: CASSLPGAGNTIYF. In nucleotides, the CDR3 is TGTGCCAGCAGCTTGCCCGGGGCTGGAAACACCATATATTTT.

In DNA form, the CDR3 reads TGTGCCAGCGGGGGCGCTGGAAACACCATATATTTT. This encodes CASGGAGNTIYF. The rearrangement uses TRBV2 and TRBJ1-3; D is possibly TRBD1 (6 bases). The V gene's germline CDR1 is SNHLY and CDR2 FYNNEI. V was pared by 8 bases and J by 2 bases, with 7 bases between. The CDR3 is 12 amino acids.

The J gene is TRBJ2-1, the V gene TRBV19, with TRBD1 identical over 11 bases. Germline-derived CDR1 and CDR2 are LNHDA and SQIVND (reference sequence). The CDR3 contains 16 residues. Trimming at V came to 3 bases and at J to 4 bases, leaving 5 bases not matched to a gene. CDR3 nucleotide sequence: TGTGCCAGTAGTATGTGGACAGGGGGCTTATACAATGAGCAGTTCTTC. Translating gives CASSMWTGGLYNEQFF.

This chain links TRBV7-9 with TRBJ2-3; D possibly corresponds to TRBD2 (6 bases). The V gene lost 5 bases and the J gene lost 1 base, with 19 bases spanning the gap. The CDR3 is 17 residues long. The germline CDR1 and CDR2 sequences are SEHNR and FQNEAQ (reference sequence). The DNA of the CDR3 is TGTGCCAGCAGCCGACGTTATGGAGGGGCGGGCACAGATACGCAGTATTTT. Translating gives CASSRRYGGAGTDTQYF. Full variable domain (remainder filled in from reference TRBV7-9 and TRBJ2-3): DTGVSQNPRHKITKRGQNVTFRCDPISEHNRLYWYRQTLGQGPEFLTYFQNEAQLEKSRLLSDRFSAERPKGSFSTLEIQRTEQGDSAMYLCASSRRYGGAGTDTQYFGPGTRLTVL.